This T cell receptor beta chain was identified during a study of T cells after yellow fever vaccination. Study-wide results and caveats: Post-booster repertoires again held most primary-vaccination clones (about 95% CD4, roughly 88% CD8). Highly abundant clonotypes carried over from the bulk population could end up in FACS-sorted repertoires as contaminants.

To note about this clonotype: Its antigen is unidentified.

The CDR3 sequence is 16 residues long. The germline gives CDR1 SGHTA, CDR2 FQGNSA. V gave up 8 bases and J gave up 2 bases; unmatched junction bases: 12. Production of TCR cDNA was by 5'RACE template switching, which also added a universal primer site and UMIs. TCRdb re-called the 5' RACE reads with MiXCR, one entry per CDR3 protein. Here the sample spans hundreds of thousands of distinct CDR3 sequences, around an eighth being singletons. Sequences were derived from PBMCs, sampled on the day of the yellow fever booster vaccination. The J gene is TRBJ2-7, the V gene TRBV7-2; 10 bases align to TRBD2. The clonotype was recovered from a man aged 30-40 years who received the YFV17D yellow fever vaccine. CDR3 in amino acids: CASLVTSGSLAYEQYF. The CDR3 DNA follows: TGTGCCAGCCTGGTGACTAGCGGGTCCCTCGCCTACGAGCAGTACTTC.